What follows describes a single T cell receptor beta chain. Its antigen is as yet unknown. Assay: immunoSEQ multiplex PCR; the TCRdb copy retains only in-frame clones and omits some. The sample lists 75,000 to 100,000 clones; around 80% were seen once. Trimming took off 7 bases at V and 3 bases at J, with 15 bases between the two ends. The germline gives CDR1 SGHNT, CDR2 YENEEA. The CDR3 contains 14 residues. These data originate in a study of OX40 agonist ivuxolimab in advanced cancers. Study background: Patients took ivuxolimab, an agonistic anti-OX40 (CD134) antibody. It was permissible to have had prior anti-PD-1, anti-PD-L1 or anti-CTLA-4 therapy, and approximately 40% had some. Regarding the study as a whole: Also showing low normalized T-cell clonal expansion were some of the nonresponders. Mean expanded clone counts were higher in CD8+ than CD4+ T cells.

The sample in question was CD4+ or CD8+ T cells sorted from blood, obtained in a trial of the OX40 agonist ivuxolimab. This rearrangement joins TRBV11-3 to TRBJ1-1; D might be TRBD1 (5 bases). The TCR originated in an adult with an advanced solid tumor such as melanoma, head and neck, liver or kidney cancer. The chain's CDR3 is CASKGQGRDTEAFF. CDR3 nucleotide sequence: TGTGCCAGCAAAGGACAAGGTCGAGACACTGAAGCTTTCTTT.